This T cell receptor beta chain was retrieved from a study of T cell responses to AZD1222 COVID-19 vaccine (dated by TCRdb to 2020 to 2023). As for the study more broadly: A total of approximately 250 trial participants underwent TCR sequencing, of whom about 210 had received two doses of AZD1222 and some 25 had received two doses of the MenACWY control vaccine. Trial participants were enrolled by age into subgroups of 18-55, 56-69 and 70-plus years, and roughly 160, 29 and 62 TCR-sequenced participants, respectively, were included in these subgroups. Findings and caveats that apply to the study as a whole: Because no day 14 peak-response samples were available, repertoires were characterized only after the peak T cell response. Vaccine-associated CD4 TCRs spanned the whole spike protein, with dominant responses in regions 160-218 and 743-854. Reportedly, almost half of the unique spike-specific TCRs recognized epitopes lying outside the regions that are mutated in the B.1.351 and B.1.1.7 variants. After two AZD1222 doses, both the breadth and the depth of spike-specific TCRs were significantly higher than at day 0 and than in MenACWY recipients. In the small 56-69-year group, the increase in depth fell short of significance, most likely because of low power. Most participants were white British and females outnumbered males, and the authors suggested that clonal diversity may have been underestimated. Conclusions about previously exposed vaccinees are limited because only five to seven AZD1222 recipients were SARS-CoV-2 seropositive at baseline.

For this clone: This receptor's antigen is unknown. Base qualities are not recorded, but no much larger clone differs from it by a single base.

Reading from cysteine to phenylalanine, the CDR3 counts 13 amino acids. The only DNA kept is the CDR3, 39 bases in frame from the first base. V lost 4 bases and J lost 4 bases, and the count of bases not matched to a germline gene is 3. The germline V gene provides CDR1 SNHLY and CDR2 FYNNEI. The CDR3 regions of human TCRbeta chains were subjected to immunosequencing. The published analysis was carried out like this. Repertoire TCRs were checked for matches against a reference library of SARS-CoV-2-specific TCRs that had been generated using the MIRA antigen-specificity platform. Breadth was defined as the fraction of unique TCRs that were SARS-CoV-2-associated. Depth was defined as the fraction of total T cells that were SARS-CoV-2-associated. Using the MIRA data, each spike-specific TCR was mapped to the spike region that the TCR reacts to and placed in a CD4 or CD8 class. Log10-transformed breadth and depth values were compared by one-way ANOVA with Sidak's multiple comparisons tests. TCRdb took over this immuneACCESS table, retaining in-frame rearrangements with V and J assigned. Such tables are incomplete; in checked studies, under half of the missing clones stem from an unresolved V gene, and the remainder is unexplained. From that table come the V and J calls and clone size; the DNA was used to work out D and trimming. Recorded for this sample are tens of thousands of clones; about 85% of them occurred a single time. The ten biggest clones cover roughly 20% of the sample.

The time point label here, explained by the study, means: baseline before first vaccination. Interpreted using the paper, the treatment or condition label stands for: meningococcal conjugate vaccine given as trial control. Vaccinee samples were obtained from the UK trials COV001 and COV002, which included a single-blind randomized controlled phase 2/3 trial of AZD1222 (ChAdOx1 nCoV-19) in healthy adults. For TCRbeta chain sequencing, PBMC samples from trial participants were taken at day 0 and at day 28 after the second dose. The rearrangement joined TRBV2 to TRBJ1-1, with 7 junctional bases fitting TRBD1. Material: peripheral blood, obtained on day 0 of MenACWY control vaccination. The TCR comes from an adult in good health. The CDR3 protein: CASSAQGSTEAFF. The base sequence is TGTGCCAGCAGTGCACAGGGGAGCACTGAAGCTTTCTTT.